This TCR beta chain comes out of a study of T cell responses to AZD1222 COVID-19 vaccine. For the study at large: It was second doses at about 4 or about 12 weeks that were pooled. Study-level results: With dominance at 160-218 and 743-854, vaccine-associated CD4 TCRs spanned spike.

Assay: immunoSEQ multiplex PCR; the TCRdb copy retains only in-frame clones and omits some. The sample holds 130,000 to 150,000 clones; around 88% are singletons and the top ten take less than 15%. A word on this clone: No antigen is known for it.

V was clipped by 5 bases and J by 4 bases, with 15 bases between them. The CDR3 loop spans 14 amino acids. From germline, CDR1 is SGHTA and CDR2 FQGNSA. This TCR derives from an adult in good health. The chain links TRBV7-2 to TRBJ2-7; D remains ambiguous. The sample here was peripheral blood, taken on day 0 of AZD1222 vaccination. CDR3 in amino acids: CASSPNLLGYEQYF. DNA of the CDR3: TGTGCCAGCAGCCCTAACCTATTGGGTTACGAGCAGTACTTC.